Sequencing of this T cell receptor (beta chain) was carried out in a study of T-cell memory formation after mild COVID-19. Study-wide background: Clusters of TCRs were largely donor specific.

The 5'RACE method, run with constant-segment primers, produced TCR alpha and TCR beta cDNA libraries (carrying sample barcodes and UMIs). In TCRdb, the 5' RACE reads were re-called with MiXCR into one record per CDR3 protein. The sample includes 430,000 or so distinct CDR3 sequences, more than 20% seen only once; the top ten take about an eighth. The germline V gene has CDR1 SQVTM and CDR2 ANQGSEA. The CDR3 sequence is 11 residues long. With 7 bases clipped from V and 5 bases from J, the junction kept 4 bases outside the gene matches. The chain carries TRBV29-1 and TRBJ2-5; 7 bases align to TRBD1. The specimen sequenced was PBMCs or a T cell subset sorted from them (not recorded which). This clonotype originated in an adult woman who had mild COVID-19 (a few samples of this study predate the infection). Cell type and time point are not known. The CDR3 region has the DNA TGCAGCGGAGGGACAGTCGAGACCCAGTACTTC. Translated, it gives CSGGTVETQYF.